A selection of T cell receptor beta chains follows, all from one sample in a study of blood T cells in healthy people across ages. TCRdb reprocessed the 5' RACE reads via MiXCR and lists one record per CDR3 protein. The sample gives approximately 1.5 million distinct CDR3 sequences, around 40% of which show up once; 4% is in the top ten. The specimen was blood. These receptors were collected from a young woman in good health. Each CDR3 is given without its conserved first and last residue. The order of the fields is J gene, V gene, CDR3 protein.

TRBJ2-1	TRBV12-5	ASGLQGARNEQF
TRBJ2-7	TRBV10-3	AISGRDGEQY
TRBJ2-2	TRBV12-3/TRBV12-4	ASRPRSGTGGWELF
TRBJ1-5	TRBV19	ASYPAGASNQPQH
TRBJ2-1	TRBV4-1	ASSRLTSALPYNEQF
TRBJ2-7	TRBV6-2/TRBV6-3	ASSRTGISYEQY
TRBJ1-1	TRBV12-3/TRBV12-4	ASSLGGIWNTEAF
TRBJ2-3	TRBV5-1	ASNLQEPSTDTQY
TRBJ2-4	TRBV7-2	ASSKGGFAKNIQY
TRBJ2-3	TRBV6-1	ASSEAGTWVSDTQY
-	TRBV28	ASSLFRVPEQY
TRBJ2-7	TRBV10-3	AISGDRKTYEQY
-	TRBV12-3/TRBV12-4	AGRPRRGPYEQY
TRBJ1-2	TRBV20-1	SARPSYGYT
TRBJ1-1	TRBV20-1	SARVVGRNTEAF
TRBJ2-7	TRBV27	ASGLSGTNEQY
TRBJ2-3	TRBV5-6	ASKGDAYTDTQY
TRBJ2-3	TRBV10-1	ASSESASGTDTQY
TRBJ1-5	TRBV7-2	ASSLFGRDSNQPQH
TRBJ2-3	TRBV10-3	AAASGGTDTQY
TRBJ2-7	TRBV3-1	ASSHITGTSGRVSYEQY
TRBJ1-2	TRBV2	ASQDGPNYGYT
TRBJ2-7	TRBV2	ASTSGTATYEQY
TRBJ1-2	TRBV29-1	SVYQGGNYGYT
TRBJ2-2	TRBV20-1	SAREWKNTGELF
TRBJ1-1	TRBV7-2	ASRERGGPNTEAF
TRBJ2-7	TRBV5-1	ASSRWEGGYEQY
TRBJ2-3	TRBV12-3/TRBV12-4	ASSFLGTGPSYTQY
TRBJ1-1	TRBV18	ASSPLVAGELNTEAF
TRBJ2-1	TRBV15	ATSSQPINSYNEQF
TRBJ2-7	TRBV20-1	SARGQSKAYEQY
TRBJ1-1	TRBV7-9	ASSSRTAMNTEAF
TRBJ2-1	TRBV10-2	ASSEPGLAELNEQF
TRBJ2-1	TRBV25-1	ASSDSVGNEQF
TRBJ1-2	TRBV29-1	SVGQRNYGYT
TRBJ1-2	TRBV6-5	ASSGQNYGYT
TRBJ2-5	TRBV7-2	ASSWDGSCETQY
TRBJ2-1	TRBV27	ASSSQFPYNEQF
TRBJ1-1	TRBV20-1	SARGAGLAF
-	TRBV7-2	ASSPSGVGGRSYEQY
TRBJ1-1	TRBV18	ASSPKTGATNTEAF
TRBJ2-6	TRBV29-1	SVEDRNQYSGANVLT
TRBJ2-3	TRBV29-1	SAVGGTGLTDTQY
TRBJ1-4	TRBV18	ASSPMGQDEKLF
TRBJ2-1	TRBV30	AWSRYLTSGGDEQF
TRBJ2-5	TRBV28	ASRGTSGGEETQY
TRBJ2-7	TRBV6-6	ASTDPGGAYEQY
TRBJ2-3	TRBV20-1	SALTSGRDTDTQY
TRBJ2-7	TRBV2	ASTLSTSGRASYEQY
-	TRBV6-2/TRBV6-3	ASSYSITYNEQY
TRBJ2-4	TRBV20-1	SAPTIWLAGEDKNIQY